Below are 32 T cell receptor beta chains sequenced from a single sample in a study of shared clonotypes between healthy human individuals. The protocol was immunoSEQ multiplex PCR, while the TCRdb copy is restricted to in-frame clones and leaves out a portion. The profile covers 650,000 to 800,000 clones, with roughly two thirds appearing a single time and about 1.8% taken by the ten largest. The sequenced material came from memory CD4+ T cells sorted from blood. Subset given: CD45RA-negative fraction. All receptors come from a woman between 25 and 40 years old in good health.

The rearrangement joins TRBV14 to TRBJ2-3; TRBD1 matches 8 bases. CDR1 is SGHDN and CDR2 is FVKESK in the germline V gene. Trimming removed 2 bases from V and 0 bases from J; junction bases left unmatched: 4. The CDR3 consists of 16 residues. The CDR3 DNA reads TGTGCCAGCAGCCAACAGGGGGCTAGAAGCACAGATACGCAGTATTTT. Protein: CASSQQGARSTDTQYF.

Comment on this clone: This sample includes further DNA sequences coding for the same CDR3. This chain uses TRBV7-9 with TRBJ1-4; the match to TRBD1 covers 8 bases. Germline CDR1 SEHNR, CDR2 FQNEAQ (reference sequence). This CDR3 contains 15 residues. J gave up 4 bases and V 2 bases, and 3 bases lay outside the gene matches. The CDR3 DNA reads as TGTGCCAGCAGCTTAAGTGGACAGGGTAATGAAAAACTGTTTTTT. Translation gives CASSLSGQGNEKLFF.

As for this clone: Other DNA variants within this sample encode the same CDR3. CDR3 DNA: TGTGCCAGTAGTGGAGGACGGGCTGGGGCCAACGTCCTGACTTTC. Translation gives CASSGGRAGANVLTF. This chain links TRBV19 with TRBJ2-6, with D tentatively TRBD2 (5 bases). CDR1 and CDR2 (germline): LNHDA, SQIVND (reference sequence). The CDR3 length is 15 residues. The V end was cut by 5 bases, the J end by 2 bases, with 10 bases between.

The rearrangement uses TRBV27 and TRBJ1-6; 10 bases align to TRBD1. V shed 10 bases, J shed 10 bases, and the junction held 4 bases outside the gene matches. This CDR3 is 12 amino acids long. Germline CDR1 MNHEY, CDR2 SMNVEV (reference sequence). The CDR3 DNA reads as TGTGCCACCGGGACAGGGGTCTCACCCCTCCACTTT. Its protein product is CATGTGVSPLHF.

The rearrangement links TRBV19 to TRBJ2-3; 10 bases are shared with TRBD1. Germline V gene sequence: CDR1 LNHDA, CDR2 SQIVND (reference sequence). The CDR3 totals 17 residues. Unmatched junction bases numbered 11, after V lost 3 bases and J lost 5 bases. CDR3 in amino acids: CASSMRDRGPYGDTQYF. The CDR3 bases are TGTGCCAGTAGTATGAGGGACAGGGGACCCTACGGAGATACGCAGTATTTT.

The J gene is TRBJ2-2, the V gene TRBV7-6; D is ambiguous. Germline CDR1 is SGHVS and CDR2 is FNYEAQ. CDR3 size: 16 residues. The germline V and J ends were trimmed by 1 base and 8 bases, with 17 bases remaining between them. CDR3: CASSLVDSLAAGELFF. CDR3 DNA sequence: TGTGCCAGCAGCTTAGTTGACTCCTTGGCGGCGGGGGAGCTGTTTTTT. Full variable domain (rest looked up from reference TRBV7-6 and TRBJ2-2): GAGVSQSPRYKVTKRGQDVALRCDPISGHVSLYWYRQALGQGPEFLTYFNYEAQQDKSGLPNDRFSAERPEGSISTLTIQRTEQRDSAMYRCASSLVDSLAAGELFFGEGSRLTVL.

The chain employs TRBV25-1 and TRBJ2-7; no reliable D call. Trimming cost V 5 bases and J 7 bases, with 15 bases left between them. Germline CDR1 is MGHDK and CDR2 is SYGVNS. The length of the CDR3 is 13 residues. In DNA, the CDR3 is TGTGCCAGCAGTCCGATAGGGTTGCGAGAGCAGTACTTC. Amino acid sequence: CASSPIGLREQYF.

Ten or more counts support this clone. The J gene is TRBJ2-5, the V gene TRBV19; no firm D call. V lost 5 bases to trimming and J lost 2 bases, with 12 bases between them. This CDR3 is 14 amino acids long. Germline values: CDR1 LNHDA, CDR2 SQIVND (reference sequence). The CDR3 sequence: CASSPETPQETQYF. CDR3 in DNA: TGTGCCAGTAGTCCAGAGACTCCTCAAGAGACCCAGTACTTC.

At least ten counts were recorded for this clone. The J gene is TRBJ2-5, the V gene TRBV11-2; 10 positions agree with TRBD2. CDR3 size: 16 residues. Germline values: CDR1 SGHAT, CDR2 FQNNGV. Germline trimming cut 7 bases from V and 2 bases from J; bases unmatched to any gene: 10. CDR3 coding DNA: TGTGCCAGCACCAGACTAGCGGGCCGGCCTCAAGAGACCCAGTACTTC. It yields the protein CASTRLAGRPQETQYF.

CDR3 nucleotides: TGTGCCAGCAGCCAAGATTCCACGCTCACCGGGGAGCTGTTTTTT. As protein: CASSQDSTLTGELFF. V gene TRBV4-2 combines with J gene TRBJ2-2, with D hard to call. Trimming removed 0 bases from V and 4 bases from J, with 9 bases in between. Germline CDR1 reads LGHNA; CDR2 reads YNFKEQ. There are 15 residues in the CDR3.

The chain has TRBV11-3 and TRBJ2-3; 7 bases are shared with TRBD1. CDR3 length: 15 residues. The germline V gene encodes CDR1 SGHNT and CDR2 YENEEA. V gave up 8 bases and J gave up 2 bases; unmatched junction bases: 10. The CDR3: CASSYGTDNTDTQYF. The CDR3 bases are TGTGCCAGCTCCTACGGGACAGACAACACAGATACGCAGTATTTT.

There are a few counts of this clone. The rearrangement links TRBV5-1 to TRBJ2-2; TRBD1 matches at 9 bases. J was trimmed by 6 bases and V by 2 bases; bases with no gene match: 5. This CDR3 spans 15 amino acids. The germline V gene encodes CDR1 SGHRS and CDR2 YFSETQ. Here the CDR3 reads CASSFQGQGPGELFF. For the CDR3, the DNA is TGCGCCAGCAGCTTCCAGGGACAGGGCCCCGGGGAGCTGTTTTTT.

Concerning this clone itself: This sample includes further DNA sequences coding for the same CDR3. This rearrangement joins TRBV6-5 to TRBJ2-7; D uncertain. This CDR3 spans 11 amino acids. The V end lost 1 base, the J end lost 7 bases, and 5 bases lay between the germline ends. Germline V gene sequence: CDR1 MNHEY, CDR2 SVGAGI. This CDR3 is CASSYLDEQYF. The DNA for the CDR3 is TGTGCCAGCAGTTACTTAGATGAGCAGTACTTC.

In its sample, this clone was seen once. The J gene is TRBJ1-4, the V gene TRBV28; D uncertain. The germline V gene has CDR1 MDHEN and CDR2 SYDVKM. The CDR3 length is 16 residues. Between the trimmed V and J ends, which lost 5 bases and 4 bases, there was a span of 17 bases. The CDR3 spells CASSRGLGGVNEKLFF. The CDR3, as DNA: TGTGCCAGCAGTCGTGGCCTTGGTGGGGTTAATGAAAAACTGTTTTTT.

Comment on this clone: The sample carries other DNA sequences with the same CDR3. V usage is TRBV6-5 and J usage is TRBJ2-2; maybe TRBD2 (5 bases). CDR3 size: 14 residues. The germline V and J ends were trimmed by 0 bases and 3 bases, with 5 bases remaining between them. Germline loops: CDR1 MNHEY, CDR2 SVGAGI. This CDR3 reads CASSYSDYTGELFF. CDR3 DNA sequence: TGTGCCAGCAGTTACTCGGACTACACCGGGGAGCTGTTTTTT.

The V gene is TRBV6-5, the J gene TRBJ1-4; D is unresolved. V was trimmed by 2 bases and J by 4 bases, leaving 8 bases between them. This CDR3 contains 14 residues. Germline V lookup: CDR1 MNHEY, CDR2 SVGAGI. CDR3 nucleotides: TGTGCCAGCAGTTACACCAGGCTTAATGAAAAACTGTTTTTT. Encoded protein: CASSYTRLNEKLFF.

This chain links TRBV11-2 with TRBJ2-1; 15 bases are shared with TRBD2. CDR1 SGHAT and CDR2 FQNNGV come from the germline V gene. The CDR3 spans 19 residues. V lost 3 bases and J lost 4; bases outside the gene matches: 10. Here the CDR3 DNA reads TGTGCCAGCAGCTTTCGCTTGGGACTAGCGGGAGGCCGATACAATGAGCAGTTCTTC. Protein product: CASSFRLGLAGGRYNEQFF.

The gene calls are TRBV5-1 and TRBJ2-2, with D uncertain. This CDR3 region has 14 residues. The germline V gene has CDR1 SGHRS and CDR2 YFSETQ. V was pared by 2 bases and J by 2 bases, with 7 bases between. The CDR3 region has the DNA TGCGCCAGCAGCTTAATGGGAAACACCGGGGAGCTGTTTTTT. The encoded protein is CASSLMGNTGELFF. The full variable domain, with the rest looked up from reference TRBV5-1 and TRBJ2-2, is KAGVTQTPRYLIKTRGQQVTLSCSPISGHRSVSWYQQTPGQGLQFLFEYFSETQRNKGNFPGRFSGRQFSNSRSEMNVSTLELGDSALYLCASSLMGNTGELFFGEGSRLTVL.

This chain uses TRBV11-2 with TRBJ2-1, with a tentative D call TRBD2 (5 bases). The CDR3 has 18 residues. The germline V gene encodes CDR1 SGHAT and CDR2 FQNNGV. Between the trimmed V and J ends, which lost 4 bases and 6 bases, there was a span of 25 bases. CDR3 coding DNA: TGTGCCAGCAGCTCATTAAAAAAGCGGTTGCAACTCCTCAATGAGCAGTTCTTC. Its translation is CASSSLKKRLQLLNEQFF.

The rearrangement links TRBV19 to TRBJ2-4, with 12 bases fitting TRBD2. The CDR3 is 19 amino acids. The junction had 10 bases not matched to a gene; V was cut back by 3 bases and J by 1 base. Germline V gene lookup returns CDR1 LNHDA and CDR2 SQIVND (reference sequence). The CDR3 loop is CASSMTSGSGATAKNIQYF. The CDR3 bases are TGTGCCAGTAGTATGACTAGCGGGAGCGGTGCTACGGCCAAAAACATTCAGTACTTC.

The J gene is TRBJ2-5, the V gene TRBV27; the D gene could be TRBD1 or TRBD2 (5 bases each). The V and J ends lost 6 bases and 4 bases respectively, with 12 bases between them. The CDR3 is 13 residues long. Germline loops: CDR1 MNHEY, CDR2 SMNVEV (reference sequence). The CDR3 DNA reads TGTGCCAGCAGCTGGGGTGGGGGAGAGACCCAGTACTTC. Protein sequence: CASSWGGGETQYF.

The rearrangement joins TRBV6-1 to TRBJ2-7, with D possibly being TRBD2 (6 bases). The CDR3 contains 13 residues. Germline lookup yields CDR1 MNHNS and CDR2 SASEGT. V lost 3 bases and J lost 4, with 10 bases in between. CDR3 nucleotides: TGTGCCAGCAGTGAGGGAGGTTGGTACGAGCAGTACTTC. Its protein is CASSEGGWYEQYF.

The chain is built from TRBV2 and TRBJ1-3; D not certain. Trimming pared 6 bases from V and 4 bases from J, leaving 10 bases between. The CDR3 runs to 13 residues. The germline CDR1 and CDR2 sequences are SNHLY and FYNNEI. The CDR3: CASRHNAGNTIYF. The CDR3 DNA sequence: TGTGCCAGCAGACACAACGCCGGAAACACCATATATTTT.

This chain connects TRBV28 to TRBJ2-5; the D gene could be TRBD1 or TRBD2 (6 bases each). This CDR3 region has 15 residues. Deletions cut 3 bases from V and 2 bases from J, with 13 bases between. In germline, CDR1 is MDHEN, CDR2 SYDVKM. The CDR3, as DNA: TGTGCCAGCAGTTTGGCCGGGGGCGAACAAGAGACCCAGTACTTC. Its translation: CASSLAGGEQETQYF.

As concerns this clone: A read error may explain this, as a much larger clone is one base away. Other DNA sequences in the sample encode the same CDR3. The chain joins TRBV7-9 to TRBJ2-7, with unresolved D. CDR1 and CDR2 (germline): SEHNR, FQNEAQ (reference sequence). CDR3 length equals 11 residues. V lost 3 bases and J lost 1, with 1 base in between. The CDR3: CASSLSYEQYF. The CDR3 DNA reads TGTGCCAGCAGCTTGTCCTACGAGCAGTACTTC.

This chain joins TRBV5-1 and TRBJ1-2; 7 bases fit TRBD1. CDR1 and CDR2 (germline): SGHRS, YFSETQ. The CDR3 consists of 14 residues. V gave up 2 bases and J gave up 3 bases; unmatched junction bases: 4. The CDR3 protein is CASSFVGTDYGYTF. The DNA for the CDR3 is TGCGCCAGCAGCTTCGTAGGGACAGACTATGGCTACACCTTC.

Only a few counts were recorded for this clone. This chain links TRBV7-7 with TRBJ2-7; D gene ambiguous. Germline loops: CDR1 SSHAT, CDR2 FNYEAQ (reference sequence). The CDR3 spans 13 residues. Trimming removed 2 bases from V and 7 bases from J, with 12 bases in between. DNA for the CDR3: TGTGCCAGCAGCTTAAGTGAGAAGAGGGAGCAGTACTTC. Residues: CASSLSEKREQYF.

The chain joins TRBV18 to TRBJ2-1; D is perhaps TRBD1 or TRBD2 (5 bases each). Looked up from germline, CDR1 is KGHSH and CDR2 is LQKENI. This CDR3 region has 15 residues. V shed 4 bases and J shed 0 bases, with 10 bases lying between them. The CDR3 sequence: CASSRDGSSYNEQFF. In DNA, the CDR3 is TGTGCCAGCTCACGGGACGGTAGCTCCTACAATGAGCAGTTCTTC.

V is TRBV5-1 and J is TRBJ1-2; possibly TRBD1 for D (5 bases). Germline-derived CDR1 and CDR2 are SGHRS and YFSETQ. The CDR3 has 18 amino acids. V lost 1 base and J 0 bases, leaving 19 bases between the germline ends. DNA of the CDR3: TGCGCCAGCAGCTTGACAGTCGACAGTGGATCACCTAACTATGGCTACACCTTC. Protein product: CASSLTVDSGSPNYGYTF.

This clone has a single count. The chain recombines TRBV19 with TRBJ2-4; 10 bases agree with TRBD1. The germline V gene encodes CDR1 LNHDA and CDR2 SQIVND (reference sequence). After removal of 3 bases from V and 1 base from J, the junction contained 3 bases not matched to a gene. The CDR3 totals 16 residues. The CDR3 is CASSMWGQGAKNIQYF. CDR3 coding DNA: TGTGCCAGTAGTATGTGGGGACAGGGGGCCAAAAACATTCAGTACTTC.

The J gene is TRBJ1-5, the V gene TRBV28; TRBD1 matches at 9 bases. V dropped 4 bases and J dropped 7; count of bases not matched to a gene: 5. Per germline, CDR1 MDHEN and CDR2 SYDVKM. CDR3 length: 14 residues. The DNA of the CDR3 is TGTGCCAGCAGTTCGCCGGGACAGGGACAGCCCCAGCATTTT. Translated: CASSSPGQGQPQHF.

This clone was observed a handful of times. DNA for the CDR3: TGTGCCAGCAGCGGCTCGCGGACCTCCTACAATGAGCAGTTCTTC. This translates into CASSGSRTSYNEQFF. The chain carries TRBV7-8 and TRBJ2-1, with no clear D. V gave up 5 bases and J gave up 0 bases, with 11 bases separating them. The length of the CDR3 is 15 residues. The germline V gene encodes CDR1 SGHVS and CDR2 FQNEAQ.